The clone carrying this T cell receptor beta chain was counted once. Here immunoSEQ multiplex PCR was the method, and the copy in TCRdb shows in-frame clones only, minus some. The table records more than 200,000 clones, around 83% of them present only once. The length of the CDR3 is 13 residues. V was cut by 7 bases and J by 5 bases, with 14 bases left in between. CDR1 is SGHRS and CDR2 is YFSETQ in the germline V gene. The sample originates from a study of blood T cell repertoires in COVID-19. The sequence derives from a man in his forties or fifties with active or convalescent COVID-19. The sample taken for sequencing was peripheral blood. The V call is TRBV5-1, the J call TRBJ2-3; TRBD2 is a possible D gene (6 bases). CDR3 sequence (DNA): TGCGCCAGCTGGGACGGGAGAGGAGATACGCAGTATTTT. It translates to CASWDGRGDTQYF.